This T cell receptor (beta chain) appears in the sequencing data of a study of T cells in Graves' hyperthyroidism and ophthalmopathy. Study-wide points: Most clonotypes expanded in the thyroid (above 0.001) were also present in blood.

This clonotype was seen a handful of times. As yet, its antigen is unknown. Clinicians diagnosed patients from clinical symptoms, serum thyroxine and TRAb, thyroid ultrasound and orbital computed tomography. What was amplified from RNA transcripts were TCR beta CDR3 regions. An initial round of RT-PCR targeting the TCR CDR3 relied on the HTBI primer set. TCRdb used MiXCR to reprocess the multiplex PCR reads, holding one entry per CDR3 protein. This table has approximately 700,000 distinct CDR3 sequences, nearly 45% appearing once. Sequencing was carried out using peripheral blood or thyroid tissue (not recorded which). This sequence was found in an adult man with Graves' disease, either hyperthyroidism or ophthalmopathy (not recorded which).

This CDR3 is CASSRDRVAEAFF. In DNA form, the CDR3 reads TGTGCCAGCAGTCGTGACAGGGTTGCTGAAGCTTTCTTT. This rearrangement joins TRBV7-3 to TRBJ1-1; TRBD1 aligns across 7 bases. From germline, CDR1 is SGHTA and CDR2 FQGTGA. This CDR3 region has 13 residues. V was pared by 6 bases and J by 6 bases, with 7 bases of the junction left unmatched.